Shown below are 25 T cell receptor beta chains from a single sample sequenced in a study of CXCR3-negative and CXCR3-positive naive CD8 T cells. UMI-tagged TRB cDNA libraries were built via 5' RACE. TCRdb reanalyzed the 5' RACE reads and collapses them to one entry per CDR3 protein, without DNA. In total, the table holds 45,000 or so distinct CDR3 sequences. Source material: memory CD8+ T cells from blood. These receptors came from a human donor in good health. Some clones in this sample may be carry-over from other donors' samples.

The V and J genes are TRBV25-1 and TRBJ2-1; checking the TCRdb D call of TRBD2 is not possible without DNA. The CDR3 spans 13 residues. Germline CDR1 and CDR2: MGHDK and SYGVNS. CDR3 sequence reads: CASMGLAGNEQFF.

This sequence joins TRBV6-6 and TRBJ2-1; TCRdb gives TRBD1 as the D gene, but with no DNA this cannot be confirmed. Germline V gene data show CDR1 as MNHNY and CDR2 as SVGAGI (reference sequence). The CDR3 loop spans 17 amino acids. The CDR3: CASSYRVAGAHNNEQFF.

The gene calls are TRBV18 and TRBJ2-1; absent DNA, TCRdb's TRBD2 call cannot be checked. Germline values: CDR1 KGHSH, CDR2 LQKENI. This CDR3 region has 14 residues. The CDR3 protein is CASSNYTLADEQFF.

The chain employs TRBV4-3 and TRBJ2-1. CDR1 and CDR2 (germline): LGHNA, YSLEER. The CDR3 is made up of 14 amino acids. The CDR3 loop is CASSQESSYNEQLF.

The chain links TRBV29-1 to TRBJ2-7; TCRdb names TRBD1, which stays unverified in the absence of DNA. This CDR3 spans 15 amino acids. The germline V gene has CDR1 SQVTM and CDR2 ANQGSEA. CDR3 sequence: CSVVPRGQDSYEQYF.

The chain carries TRBV7-2 and TRBJ2-1; TCRdb selects TRBD2, and the lack of DNA leaves this call unchecked. This CDR3 comprises 16 residues. Germline CDR1 is SGHTA and CDR2 is FQGNSA. The CDR3 reads CASSSTSGGPYNEQFF.

By frequency, this clonotype is large. V gene TRBV7-3 combines with J gene TRBJ2-2; TCRdb's D call, TRBD2, is unchecked because there is no DNA. The germline V gene has CDR1 SGHTA and CDR2 FQGTGA. This CDR3 is 14 amino acids long. CDR3 residues: CASSLTGGTGELFF.

V is TRBV12-3 or TRBV12-4 and J is TRBJ2-1; the D call from TCRdb, TRBD2, cannot be confirmed without DNA. The CDR3 extends over 16 amino acids. The CDR3 loop is CASSLRVVGINNEQFF.

The V call is TRBV7-7, the J call TRBJ2-5; TCRdb designates TRBD1, a call that cannot be tested without DNA. Germline V lookup: CDR1 SSHAT, CDR2 FNYEAQ (reference sequence). This CDR3 spans 17 amino acids. CDR3 amino acids: CASSRREGQGRRETQYF.

The V call is TRBV7-6, the J call TRBJ2-7; TCRdb calls TRBD1, which cannot be checked without DNA. Germline V gene data show CDR1 as SGHVS and CDR2 as FNYEAQ. The CDR3 runs to 11 residues. The CDR3 sequence is CASSSGKEQYF.

J is TRBJ2-3 and V is TRBV6-6; TCRdb returns TRBD2, unconfirmable since there is no DNA. Germline V gene data show CDR1 as MNHNY and CDR2 as SVGAGI (reference sequence). This CDR3 spans 15 amino acids. The CDR3 loop is CASSYTSGRTDTQYF.

The rearrangement joins TRBV27 to TRBJ2-7. CDR3 length equals 13 residues. Germline CDR1 is MNHEY and CDR2 is SMNVEV (reference sequence). The CDR3: CASSYQDGYEQYF.

The chain recombines TRBV19 with TRBJ1-1. The germline V gene has CDR1 LNHDA and CDR2 SQIVND (reference sequence). CDR3 size: 13 residues. The CDR3 reads CASSISANTEAFF. Full variable domain (outside the CDR3, taken from reference TRBV19 and TRBJ1-1): DGGITQSPKYLFRKEGQNVTLSCEQNLNHDAMYWYRQDPGQGLRLIYYSQIVNDFQKGDIAEGYSVSREKKESFPLTVTSAQKNPTAFYLCASSISANTEAFFGQGTRLTVV.

The chain recombines TRBV12-3 or TRBV12-4 with TRBJ2-2. This CDR3 has 12 amino acids. This CDR3 is CASSLSSGELFF.

The genes are TRBV9 and TRBJ2-7; TCRdb selects TRBD1, and the lack of DNA leaves this call unchecked. This CDR3 contains 15 residues. Germline V lookup: CDR1 SGDLS, CDR2 YYNGEE. CDR3: CASSAPDRQRDEQYF.

The gene calls are TRBV14 and TRBJ2-5; TCRdb indicates TRBD2, and absent DNA this call remains unverified. The CDR3 is 15 residues long. Looked up from germline, CDR1 is SGHDN and CDR2 is FVKESK. CDR3 region: CASSQDGLEEETQYF.

The chain links TRBV6-5 to TRBJ2-7; TCRdb indicates TRBD1, and absent DNA this call remains unverified. The CDR3 sequence is 17 residues long. CDR1 and CDR2 from the germline V gene are MNHEY and SVGAGI. Here the CDR3 reads CASSYSLGQGARDEQYF.

The chain employs TRBV19 and TRBJ2-5; without DNA, the TCRdb call of TRBD2 cannot be checked. CDR3 length equals 13 residues. Per the germline V gene, CDR1 is LNHDA and CDR2 is SQIVND (reference sequence). CDR3 region: CASSTGGLETQYF. Variable domain in full (rest from reference TRBV19 and TRBJ2-5): DGGITQSPKYLFRKEGQNVTLSCEQNLNHDAMYWYRQDPGQGLRLIYYSQIVNDFQKGDIAEGYSVSREKKESFPLTVTSAQKNPTAFYLCASSTGGLETQYFGPGTRLLVL.

The rearrangement uses TRBV6-5 and TRBJ2-7. CDR1 MNHEY and CDR2 SVGAGI come from the germline V gene. The CDR3 covers 15 residues. This CDR3 reads CASSYGRYLAYEQYF.

The V and J genes are TRBV25-1 and TRBJ1-5; TCRdb's assignment of TRBD1 cannot be checked, as there is no DNA. This CDR3 contains 14 residues. Germline CDR1 is MGHDK and CDR2 is SYGVNS. The CDR3 loop is CASSEGRGRLPQHF.

The chain joins TRBV20-1 to TRBJ1-2; the D call from TCRdb, TRBD1, cannot be confirmed without DNA. This CDR3 region has 16 residues. The germline CDR1 and CDR2 sequences are DFQATT and SNEGSKA (reference sequence). CDR3 sequence reads: CSARGPGQGGNYGYTF.

The chain employs TRBV29-1 and TRBJ1-2; with no DNA, the TCRdb D assignment of TRBD1 cannot be verified. CDR1 and CDR2 from the germline V gene are SQVTM and ANQGSEA. The CDR3 consists of 11 residues. The CDR3 loop is CSVVGGLGYTF.

The rearrangement uses TRBV19 and TRBJ2-1; the TCRdb D gene call, TRBD1, has no DNA to confirm it. CDR1 and CDR2 (germline): LNHDA, SQIVND (reference sequence). The CDR3 sequence is 14 residues long. The CDR3 reads CASSPQGSYNEQFF.

The CDR3: CATSTLGGVSGEEYF. This chain connects TRBV5-8 to TRBJ2-7; TCRdb's D gene call, TRBD1, goes unchecked for lack of DNA. CDR1 and CDR2 from the germline V gene are SGHTS and YDEGEE. The CDR3 loop spans 15 amino acids.

The chain links TRBV20-1 to TRBJ2-1; lacking DNA, the TRBD2 call made by TCRdb goes unchecked. Germline V lookup: CDR1 DFQATT, CDR2 SNEGSKA (reference sequence). The CDR3 extends over 17 amino acids. Here the CDR3 reads CSARVVGLAGLYNEQFF.